Sequencing of this T cell receptor (beta chain) was carried out in a study of blood T cell repertoires in COVID-19. Study context: From T cells, B-cell-depleted T cells, or PBMCs came the material, which was cDNA or gDNA.

Trimming took off 7 bases at V and 7 bases at J, with 16 bases between the two ends. Germline lookup yields CDR1 LNHDA and CDR2 SQIVND (reference sequence). The CDR3 contains 13 residues. Original methodology: Amplification of reference gene primers was used by the study to estimate nucleated cell counts. The method was immunoSEQ multiplex PCR; TCRdb's version includes in-frame clones alone and lacks a portion of them. The V and J calls and clone size were taken over from that table, and D and trimming were inferred from the DNA. The profile shows some 69,000 clones, over 80% of them singletons. The J gene is TRBJ1-2, the V gene TRBV19, with D unresolved. The TCR sequence derives from a man older than 75 with active or convalescent COVID-19. Sequencing was done on a sample of peripheral blood. This chain's CDR3 is CASTLGAAGGYTF. The CDR3 DNA reads TGTGCCAGTACCTTAGGAGCGGCCGGTGGCTACACCTTC.